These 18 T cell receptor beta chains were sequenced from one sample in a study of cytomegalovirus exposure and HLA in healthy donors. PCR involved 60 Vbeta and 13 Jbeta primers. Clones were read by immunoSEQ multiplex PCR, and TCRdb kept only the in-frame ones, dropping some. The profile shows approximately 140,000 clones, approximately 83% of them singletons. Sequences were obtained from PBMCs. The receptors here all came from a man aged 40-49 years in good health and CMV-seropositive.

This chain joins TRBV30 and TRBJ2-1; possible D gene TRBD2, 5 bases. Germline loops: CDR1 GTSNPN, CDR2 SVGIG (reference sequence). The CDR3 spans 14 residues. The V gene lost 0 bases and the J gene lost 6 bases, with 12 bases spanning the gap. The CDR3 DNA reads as TGTGCCTGGAGTGTACGGGGAAGGGTCAATGAGCAGTTCTTC. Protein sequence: CAWSVRGRVNEQFF.

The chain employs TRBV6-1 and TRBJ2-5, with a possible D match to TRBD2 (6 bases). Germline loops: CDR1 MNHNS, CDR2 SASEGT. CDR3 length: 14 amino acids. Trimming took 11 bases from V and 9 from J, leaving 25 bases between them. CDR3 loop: CAGRDDTGDLAQYF. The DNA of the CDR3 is TGTGCCGGTCGGGACGACACGGGGGATTTGGCCCAGTACTTC.

DNA of the CDR3: TGCGCCAGCAGCCCAGCCCAGGGTGGCGGCAATCAGCCCCAGCATTTT. Protein product: CASSPAQGGGNQPQHF. V usage is TRBV4-1 and J usage is TRBJ1-5; D is perhaps TRBD1 (5 bases). Germline-derived CDR1 and CDR2 are MGHRA and YSYEKL. This CDR3 comprises 16 residues. V was trimmed by 4 bases and J by 2 bases, leaving 15 bases between them.

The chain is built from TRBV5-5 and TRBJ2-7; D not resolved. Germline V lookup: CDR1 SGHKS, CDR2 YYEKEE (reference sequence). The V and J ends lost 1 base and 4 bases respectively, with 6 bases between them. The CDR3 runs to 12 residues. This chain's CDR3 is CASSLSGYEQYF. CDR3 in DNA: TGTGCCAGCAGCTTGTCGGGTTACGAGCAGTACTTC. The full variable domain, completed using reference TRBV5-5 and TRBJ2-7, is DAGVTQSPTHLIKTRGQQVTLRCSPISGHKSVSWYQQVLGQGPQFIFQYYEKEERGRGNFPDRFSARQFPNYSSELNVNALLLGDSALYLCASSLSGYEQYFGPGTRLTVT.

CDR3 sequence reads: CASSSKGQGDTQYF. CDR3 bases: TGTGCCAGCAGCTCTAAGGGACAGGGGGATACGCAGTATTTT. The chain couples TRBV7-3 to TRBJ2-3, with 10 bases identical to TRBD1. The CDR3 consists of 14 residues. V lost 4 bases and J lost 6; bases outside the gene matches: 4. Looked up from germline, CDR1 is SGHTA and CDR2 is FQGTGA.

The CDR3 sequence: CASSLGPQGRNEKLFF. Written as DNA, the CDR3 is TGCGCCAGCAGCTTGGGCCCACAGGGGAGGAATGAAAAACTGTTTTTT. V usage is TRBV5-1 and J usage is TRBJ1-4; TRBD1 matches 7 bases. This CDR3 region has 16 residues. The V gene end was trimmed by 0 bases and the J gene end by 5 bases; junction bases not matched to a gene: 7. Germline CDR1 reads SGHRS; CDR2 reads YFSETQ.

CDR3 nucleotides: TGTGCCAGCAGCCCGGAGACAGGGTTTACAGGCAATCAGCCCCAGCATTTT. This gives the protein CASSPETGFTGNQPQHF. The V call is TRBV5-8, the J call TRBJ1-5, with 7 bases identical to TRBD1. V trimming: 4 bases; J trimming: 2 bases; junction bases outside the gene matches: 12. The CDR3 loop spans 17 amino acids. Germline assignment: CDR1 SGHTS and CDR2 YDEGEE.

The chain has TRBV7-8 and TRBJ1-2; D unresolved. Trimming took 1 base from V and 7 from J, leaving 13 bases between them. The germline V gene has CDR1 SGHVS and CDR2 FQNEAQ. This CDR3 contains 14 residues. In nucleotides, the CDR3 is TGTGCCAGCAGCTTAGACGGAGGACTTGGTGGCTACACCTTC. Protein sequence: CASSLDGGLGGYTF.

CDR3 loop: CASTPLTASGINEQFF. The CDR3 DNA reads as TGTGCCAGCACTCCCCTAACGGCTAGCGGGATCAATGAGCAGTTCTTC. The chain links TRBV5-6 to TRBJ2-1; 9 bases fit TRBD2. The CDR3 extends over 16 amino acids. Germline trimming cut 6 bases from V and 6 bases from J; bases unmatched to any gene: 13. The germline V gene encodes CDR1 SGHDT and CDR2 YYEEEE.

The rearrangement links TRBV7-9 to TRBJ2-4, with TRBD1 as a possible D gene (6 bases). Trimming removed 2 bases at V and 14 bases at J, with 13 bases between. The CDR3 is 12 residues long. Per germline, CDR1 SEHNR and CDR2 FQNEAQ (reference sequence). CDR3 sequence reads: CASSLYGQGKYF. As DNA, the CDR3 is TGTGCCAGCAGCTTATACGGTCAGGGGAAGTACTTC.

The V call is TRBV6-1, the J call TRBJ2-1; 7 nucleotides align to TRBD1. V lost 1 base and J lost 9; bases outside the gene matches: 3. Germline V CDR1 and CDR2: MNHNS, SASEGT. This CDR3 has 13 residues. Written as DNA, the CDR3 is TGTGCCAGCAGTGAAGACAGGGGAACTGAGCAGTTCTTC. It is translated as CASSEDRGTEQFF.

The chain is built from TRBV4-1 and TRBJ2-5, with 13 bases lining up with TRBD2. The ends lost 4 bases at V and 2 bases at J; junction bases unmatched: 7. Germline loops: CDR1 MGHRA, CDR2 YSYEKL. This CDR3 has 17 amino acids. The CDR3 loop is CASSRSRLAGGQETQYF. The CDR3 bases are TGCGCCAGCAGCCGATCCAGACTAGCGGGGGGACAAGAGACCCAGTACTTC.

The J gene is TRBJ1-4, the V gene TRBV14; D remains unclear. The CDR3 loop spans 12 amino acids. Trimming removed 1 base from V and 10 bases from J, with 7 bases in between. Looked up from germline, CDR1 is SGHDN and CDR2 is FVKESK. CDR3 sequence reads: CASSQAGAKLFF. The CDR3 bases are TGTGCCAGCAGCCAAGCCGGAGCAAAACTGTTTTTT.

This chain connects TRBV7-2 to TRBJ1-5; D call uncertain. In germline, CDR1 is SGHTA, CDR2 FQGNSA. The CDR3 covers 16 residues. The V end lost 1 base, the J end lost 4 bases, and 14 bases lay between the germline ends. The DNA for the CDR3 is TGTGCCAGCAGCTTAGTCCGGGGTCCCCTAAATCAGCCCCAGCATTTT. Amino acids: CASSLVRGPLNQPQHF.

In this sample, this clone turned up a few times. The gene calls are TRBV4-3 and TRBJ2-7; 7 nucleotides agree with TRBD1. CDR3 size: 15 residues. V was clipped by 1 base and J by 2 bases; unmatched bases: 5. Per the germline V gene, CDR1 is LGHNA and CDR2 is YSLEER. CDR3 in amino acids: CASSQVRQGAYEQYF. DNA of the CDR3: TGCGCCAGCAGCCAAGTACGTCAGGGGGCCTACGAGCAGTACTTC.

In nucleotides, the CDR3 is TGTGCCAGCAGTATGACAGGCGTCCCCTACGAGCAGTACTTC. Its translation is CASSMTGVPYEQYF. The rearrangement uses TRBV28 and TRBJ2-7, with D possibly being TRBD1 (6 bases). V dropped 5 bases and J dropped 2 bases, with 13 bases sitting between them. The CDR3 runs to 14 residues. Germline loops: CDR1 MDHEN, CDR2 SYDVKM.

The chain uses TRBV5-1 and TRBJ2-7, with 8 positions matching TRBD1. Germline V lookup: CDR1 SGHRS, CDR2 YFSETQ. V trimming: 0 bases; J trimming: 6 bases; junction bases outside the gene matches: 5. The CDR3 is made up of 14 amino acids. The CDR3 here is CASSLAQGAGEQYF. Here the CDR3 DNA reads TGCGCCAGCAGCTTGGCGCAGGGGGCAGGCGAGCAGTACTTC.

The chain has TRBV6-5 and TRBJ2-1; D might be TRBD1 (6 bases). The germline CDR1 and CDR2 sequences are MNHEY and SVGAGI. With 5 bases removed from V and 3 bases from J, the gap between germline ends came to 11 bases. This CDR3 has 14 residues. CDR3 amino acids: CASSRRTVYNEQFF. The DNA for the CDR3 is TGTGCCAGCAGTCGTCGGACAGTCTACAATGAGCAGTTCTTC.